The clone carrying this TCR beta chain occurred a few times. What it recognizes is unknown. Researchers used 5'RACE with constant-segment primers to make TCR alpha and TCR beta cDNA libraries that carry sample barcodes and UMIs. MiXCR was run by TCRdb on the 5' RACE reads, yielding one entry per CDR3 protein. The profile shows more than 85,000 distinct CDR3 sequences, 11% of them singletons. These data belong to a study of T-cell memory formation after mild COVID-19. General study findings and limits: Day 15 to 85 contractors were CD4/CD8 balanced; later expanders leaned CD4+. The authors did not confirm SARS-CoV-2 specificity of second-wave clones peaking day 37.

Sequencing was done on a sample of PBMCs or a T cell subset sorted from them (not recorded which). This sequence was found in a man younger than 35 who had mild COVID-19 (a few samples of this study predate the infection). Cell type and time point are not known.

CDR3 sequence: CSSITGPNTEAFF. The CDR3 coding sequence is TGCAGCTCGATAACAGGGCCGAACACTGAAGCTTTCTTT. This sequence joins TRBV29-1 and TRBJ1-1, with D perhaps matching TRBD1 (6 bases). Trimming took off 8 bases at V and 1 base at J, with 14 bases between the two ends. Germline CDR1 is SQVTM and CDR2 is ANQGSEA. The CDR3 runs 13 residues.